This T cell receptor (beta chain) came from a study of T cell responses to AZD1222 COVID-19 vaccine. Study information: Pooled together were second doses at about 4 or about 12 weeks. Regarding the study as a whole: Sampling captured repertoires only after the peak T cell response.

This clone was counted a few times. Antigen unknown. In germline, CDR1 is SGHTA, CDR2 FQGNSA. Deletions cut 7 bases from V and 3 bases from J, with 13 bases between. This CDR3 spans 14 amino acids. Sequencing was performed with immunoSEQ multiplex PCR; in TCRdb, only in-frame clones are kept and a portion is missing. The sample has over 75,000 clones, roughly 90% seen once. The sequenced sample was peripheral blood, obtained on day 0 of AZD1222 vaccination. The source is an adult in good health. V usage is TRBV7-2 and J usage is TRBJ1-5; possibly TRBD1 for D (5 bases). CDR3: CASTAGVVNQPQHF. CDR3 coding DNA: TGTGCCAGCACGGCGGGGGTCGTCAATCAGCCCCAGCATTTT.